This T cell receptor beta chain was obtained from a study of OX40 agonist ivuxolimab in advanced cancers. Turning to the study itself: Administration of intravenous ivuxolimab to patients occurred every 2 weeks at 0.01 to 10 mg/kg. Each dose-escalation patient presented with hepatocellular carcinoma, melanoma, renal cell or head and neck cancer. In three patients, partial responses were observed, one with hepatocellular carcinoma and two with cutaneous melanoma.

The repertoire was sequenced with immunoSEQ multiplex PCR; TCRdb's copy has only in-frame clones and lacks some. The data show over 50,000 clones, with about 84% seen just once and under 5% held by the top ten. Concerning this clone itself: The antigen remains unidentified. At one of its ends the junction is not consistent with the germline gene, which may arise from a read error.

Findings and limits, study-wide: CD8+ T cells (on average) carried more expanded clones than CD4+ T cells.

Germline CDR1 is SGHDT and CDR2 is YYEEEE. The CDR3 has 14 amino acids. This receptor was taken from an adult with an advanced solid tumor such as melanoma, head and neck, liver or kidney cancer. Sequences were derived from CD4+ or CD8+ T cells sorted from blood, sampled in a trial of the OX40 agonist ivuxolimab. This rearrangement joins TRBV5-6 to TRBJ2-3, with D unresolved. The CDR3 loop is CASSPPGPVHSPSF. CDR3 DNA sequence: TGTGCCAGCAGCCCACCAGGCCCAGTACATTCCCCAAGTTTT.